One sample yielded the 2 T cell receptor beta chains listed below, sequenced in a study of OX40 agonist ivuxolimab in advanced cancers. Only in-frame clones appear in the TCRdb table, and some are missing; sequencing was by immunoSEQ multiplex PCR. The sample records 55,000 to 65,000 clones, about 88% being singletons. The material sequenced was CD4+ or CD8+ T cells sorted from blood, taken in a trial of the OX40 agonist ivuxolimab. The receptors originated from an adult with an advanced solid tumor such as melanoma, head and neck, liver or kidney cancer.

V gene TRBV2 combines with J gene TRBJ2-7; D is unclear. This CDR3 comprises 12 residues. V shed 5 bases and J shed 6 bases, with 11 bases lying between them. The germline CDR1 and CDR2 sequences are SNHLY and FYNNEI. The chain's CDR3 is CASSWIPSEQYF. The CDR3 DNA sequence: TGTGCCAGCAGTTGGATCCCCAGCGAGCAGTACTTC.

The chain joins TRBV5-6 to TRBJ2-3; D unclear. V lost 4 bases, J lost 1 base, and 16 bases lay in between. The CDR3 contains 16 residues. The germline V gene encodes CDR1 SGHDT and CDR2 YYEEEE. The CDR3 protein is CASSPPQRPRTDTQYF. The CDR3 DNA sequence: TGTGCCAGCAGCCCACCACAGAGGCCCCGCACAGATACGCAGTATTTT.